The sequence of this T cell receptor (beta chain) was determined in a study of shared T cell receptors in the human thymus. Method: immunoSEQ multiplex PCR; TCRdb's copy keeps in-frame clones and lacks some. The repertoire holds 640,000 or so clones, with about 87% as singletons. Per the germline V gene, CDR1 is SGHDN and CDR2 is FVKESK. This CDR3 contains 17 residues. V was clipped by 1 base and J by 1 base, with 17 bases between them. The sample also formed part of further work on human thymus T cells. That paper notes: Thymus specimens were resections from corrective heart surgery. Related research described strongly overlapping thymic repertoires in unrelated people.

Sequencing was carried out using thymocytes. This receptor was taken from a boy younger than two with a congenital heart defect. The chain joins TRBV14 to TRBJ2-7; no firm D call. CDR3 sequence reads: CASSQVVSDSESYEQYF. In nucleotides, the CDR3 is TGTGCCAGCAGCCAAGTCGTCTCTGACTCCGAATCCTACGAGCAGTACTTC.